The 31 T cell receptor beta chains given below trace back to one sample, sequenced in a study of T-cell reconstitution after alpha-beta-depleted transplantation in children. Unique molecular identifiers were used to barcode this TCRbeta library. MiXCR, applied by TCRdb to the PCR reads, yields one record per CDR3 protein. The table lists hundreds of thousands of distinct CDR3 sequences, 10% to 15% of them singletons. This sample comprised PBMCs, mostly from graft donor cells, obtained 360 days after TCRalphabeta/CD19-depleted stem cell transplant. These receptor sequences come from a male patient younger than 18 who had a stem cell transplant for acute myeloid leukemia, so the T cells may come from the graft donor.

A few counts support this clonotype. The chain recombines TRBV12-5 with TRBJ2-1; TRBD2 might be the D (5 bases). The germline V and J ends were trimmed by 3 bases and 5 bases, with 14 bases remaining between them. CDR1 and CDR2 (germline): LGHNT, FRNRAP. The CDR3 loop spans 15 amino acids. The CDR3 region has the DNA TGTGCTAGTGGTTTAACGGGGAATTTCGACAATGAGCAGTTCTTC. It is translated as CASGLTGNFDNEQFF. Supplemented by reference TRBV12-5 and TRBJ2-1, the full variable domain reads DARVTQTPRHKVTEMGQEVTMRCQPILGHNTVFWYRQTMMQGLELLAYFRNRAPLDDSGMPKDRFSAEMPDATLATLKIQPSEPRDSAVYFCASGLTGNFDNEQFFGPGTRLTVL.

In its sample, this clonotype was seen a few times. The chain uses TRBV7-9 and TRBJ2-1, with 8 positions matching TRBD1. Trimming took 5 bases from V and 4 from J; bases not matched to a gene: 4. The CDR3 runs 14 residues. Germline V gene sequence: CDR1 SEHNR, CDR2 FQNEAQ (reference sequence). The CDR3 is CASSPRQGYNEQFF. The CDR3 DNA reads as TGTGCCAGCAGCCCCAGACAGGGGTACAATGAGCAGTTCTTC.

This clonotype has only a few counts. This rearrangement joins TRBV20-1 to TRBJ2-3; D is unclear. V was shortened by 4 bases and J by 1 base, with 9 bases between the two germline ends. Germline V gene sequence: CDR1 DFQATT, CDR2 SNEGSKA (reference sequence). This CDR3 comprises 13 residues. This CDR3 is CSATHPGTDTQYF. CDR3 in DNA: TGCAGTGCTACGCACCCCGGCACAGATACGCAGTATTTT.

This chain connects TRBV12-3 or TRBV12-4 to TRBJ2-5, with D unresolved. V lost 7 bases, J lost 2 bases, and 20 bases lay in between. The CDR3 extends over 16 amino acids. The CDR3 region has the DNA TGTGCCAGCAATCTTAGGGCGGCCGATTCTCAAGAGACCCAGTACTTC. Its protein is CASNLRAADSQETQYF.

This rearrangement joins TRBV5-1 to TRBJ2-7, with 14 bases aligning to TRBD2. The CDR3 contains 16 residues. Looked up from germline, CDR1 is SGHRS and CDR2 is YFSETQ. After removal of 4 bases from V and 3 bases from J, the junction contained 6 bases not matched to a gene. The DNA for the CDR3 is TGCGCCAGCAGCCCCGGGACTAGCGGGAGTATCTACGAGCAGTACTTC. As protein: CASSPGTSGSIYEQYF.

As regards this clonotype: With a much larger clone just one base away, this may be a read error. Since no conserved phenylalanine or tryptophan closes the CDR3, a read error is the likely cause. V usage is TRBV14 and J usage is TRBJ2-5; D is perhaps TRBD1 (5 bases). The CDR3 sequence is 17 residues long. CDR1 and CDR2 from the germline V gene are SGHDN and FVKESK. The V end was cut by 3 bases, the J end by 4 bases, with 21 bases between. CDR3 amino acids: CASSHPTLTALGETQYY. Here the CDR3 DNA reads TGTGCCAGCAGCCATCCCACCCTGACAGCTTTGGGAGAGACCCAGTACTAC.

J is TRBJ2-5 and V is TRBV6-2 or TRBV6-3; perhaps TRBD1 as D (6 bases). The V gene's germline CDR1 is MNHEY and CDR2 SVGEGT. The CDR3 covers 12 residues. Trimming removed 11 bases from V and 5 bases from J, with 15 bases in between. CDR3 sequence: CAAWERGETQYF. In DNA form, the CDR3 reads TGTGCCGCCTGGGAGAGGGGGGAGACCCAGTACTTC.

The chain uses TRBV20-1 and TRBJ2-3; no reliable D call. Germline CDR1 DFQATT, CDR2 SNEGSKA (reference sequence). The CDR3 is 13 residues long. Trimming pared 0 bases from V and 6 bases from J, leaving 10 bases between. CDR3 sequence reads: CSARESGPDTQYF. The CDR3 region has the DNA TGCAGTGCTAGAGAATCGGGCCCGGATACGCAGTATTTT.

The genes are TRBV10-3 and TRBJ2-7, with 9 bases matching TRBD2. The CDR3 spans 15 residues. J lost 1 base, V lost 6 bases, and 7 bases had no gene match. Germline values: CDR1 ENHRY, CDR2 SYGVKD. CDR3 region: CAISPTSGPSYEQYF. CDR3 bases: TGTGCCATCAGCCCGACTAGCGGTCCTTCCTACGAGCAGTACTTC.

This chain links TRBV5-1 with TRBJ2-1; maybe TRBD1 (6 bases). The length of the CDR3 is 15 residues. Germline V CDR1 and CDR2: SGHRS, YFSETQ. V dropped 0 bases and J dropped 3 bases, with 10 bases sitting between them. CDR3 in amino acids: CASSLEARGYNEQFF. The CDR3 DNA is TGCGCCAGCAGCTTGGAAGCCAGGGGCTACAATGAGCAGTTCTTC.

This clonotype was detected a few times. The chain carries TRBV4-3 and TRBJ2-2; D ambiguous. CDR1 LGHNA and CDR2 YSLEER come from the germline V gene. The V end lost 0 bases, the J end lost 4 bases, and 9 bases lay between the germline ends. This CDR3 contains 15 residues. The CDR3 loop reads CASSQDRPATGELFF. In DNA form, the CDR3 reads TGCGCCAGCAGCCAAGATAGGCCAGCCACCGGGGAGCTGTTTTTT.

The V gene is TRBV10-3, the J gene TRBJ2-7; TRBD2 matches at 7 bases. Germline V lookup: CDR1 ENHRY, CDR2 SYGVKD. The CDR3 is 17 residues long. The V and J ends lost 3 bases and 1 base, in that order; junction bases with no gene match: 12. This chain's CDR3 is CAISDPVIPSGSYEQYF. CDR3 sequence (DNA): TGTGCCATCAGTGACCCAGTCATACCTAGCGGATCCTACGAGCAGTACTTC.

The genes are TRBV18 and TRBJ2-5; the D gene is possibly TRBD2 (5 bases). The CDR3 covers 14 residues. Germline values: CDR1 KGHSH, CDR2 LQKENI. Trimming removed 3 bases from V and 3 bases from J, with 11 bases in between. The CDR3 protein is CASSPKWTEETQYF. The CDR3 bases are TGTGCCAGCTCACCGAAATGGACTGAAGAGACCCAGTACTTC. The full variable domain, with the rest looked up from reference TRBV18 and TRBJ2-5, is NAGVMQNPRHLVRRRGQEARLRCSPMKGHSHVYWYRQLPEEGLKFMVYLQKENIIDESGMPKERFSAEFPKEGPSILRIQQVVRGDSAAYFCASSPKWTEETQYFGPGTRLLVL.

This sequence joins TRBV24-1 and TRBJ2-4; no definite D call. Between the trimmed V and J ends, which lost 7 bases and 0 bases, there was a span of 12 bases. The length of the CDR3 is 15 residues. Germline loops: CDR1 KGHDR, CDR2 SFDVKD. The CDR3 loop reads CATRRKRLAKNIQYF. As DNA, the CDR3 is TGTGCCACCAGGAGAAAACGGCTAGCCAAAAACATTCAGTACTTC.

A few counts support this clonotype. V is TRBV4-2 and J is TRBJ1-1, with unresolved D. The CDR3 is 15 amino acids. Trimming shortened V by 0 bases and J by 1 base, and 9 bases separated the two germline ends. Germline lookup yields CDR1 LGHNA and CDR2 YNFKEQ. The DNA for the CDR3 is TGTGCCAGCAGCCAAGATCTCGGGGAGAACACTGAAGCTTTCTTT. It encodes CASSQDLGENTEAFF.

This clonotype came up a few times. Mismatch with germline at one junction end may stem from a read error. This rearrangement joins TRBV20-1 to TRBJ2-5, with D unresolved. The CDR3 covers 13 residues. Looked up from germline, CDR1 is DFQATT and CDR2 is SNEGSKA (reference sequence). Here the CDR3 DNA reads TGCAGTGCCAGAGCCAGACGCCAAGAGACCCAGTACTTC. Its translation is CSARARRQETQYF.

This clonotype has only a few counts. This chain uses TRBV4-1 with TRBJ2-1; 7 bases are a match to TRBD1. Per germline, CDR1 MGHRA and CDR2 YSYEKL. J was trimmed by 0 bases and V by 1 base; bases with no gene match: 3. CDR3 length equals 16 residues. In DNA, the CDR3 is TGCGCCAGCAGCCAAGTTTCAGGGGGCTCCTACAATGAGCAGTTCTTC. Translated: CASSQVSGGSYNEQFF.

V is TRBV4-2 and J is TRBJ1-5, with D tentatively TRBD1 (6 bases). The V end lost 4 bases, the J end lost 4 bases, and 23 bases lay between the germline ends. Germline V lookup: CDR1 LGHNA, CDR2 YNFKEQ. CDR3 size: 18 residues. DNA of the CDR3: TGTGCCAGCAGCCGTTACCCGGGACAAGGGACGGGGAATCAGCCCCAGCATTTT. It yields the protein CASSRYPGQGTGNQPQHF.

The chain couples TRBV12-3 or TRBV12-4 to TRBJ2-7; D is tentatively TRBD1 or TRBD2 (5 bases each). V lost 3 bases and J lost 3, with 12 bases in between. This CDR3 has 14 amino acids. The CDR3 sequence: CASSFTGDVYEQYF. For the CDR3, the DNA is TGTGCCAGCAGTTTTACCGGGGACGTCTACGAGCAGTACTTC.

This clonotype came up a few times. The chain joins TRBV15 to TRBJ2-1; no clear D gene. The CDR3 has 17 residues. The V gene's germline CDR1 is LNHNV and CDR2 YYDKDF (reference sequence). With 0 bases removed from V and 6 bases from J, the gap between germline ends came to 18 bases. The CDR3 reads CATSRDPLALLGNEQFF. The CDR3 bases are TGTGCCACCAGCAGAGATCCCTTAGCCCTACTCGGCAATGAGCAGTTCTTC. Supplemented by reference TRBV15 and TRBJ2-1, the full variable domain reads DAMVIQNPRYQVTQFGKPVTLSCSQTLNHNVMYWYQQKSSQAPKLLFHYYDKDFNNEADTPDNFQSRRPNTSFCFLDIRSPGLGDTAMYLCATSRDPLALLGNEQFFGPGTRLTVL.

This clonotype was counted between two and nine times. The rearrangement joins TRBV12-3 or TRBV12-4 to TRBJ1-5; a weak D match, TRBD1 (5 bases). Between the trimmed V and J ends, which lost 5 bases and 2 bases, there was a span of 16 bases. There are 16 residues in the CDR3. The CDR3 sequence: CASSLLTGGGNQPQHF. The CDR3 nucleotides are TGTGCCAGCAGTCTCCTCACTGGAGGGGGCAATCAGCCCCAGCATTTT.

In its sample, this clonotype was seen a few times. The chain recombines TRBV5-1 with TRBJ2-2; the match to TRBD2 covers 7 bases. The V gene end was trimmed by 5 bases and the J gene end by 9 bases; junction bases not matched to a gene: 4. The CDR3 totals 12 residues. Germline loops: CDR1 SGHRS, CDR2 YFSETQ. CDR3 residues: CASRGGPWELFF. The CDR3 DNA sequence: TGCGCCAGCAGGGGAGGGCCGTGGGAGCTGTTTTTT. Supplemented by reference TRBV5-1 and TRBJ2-2, the full variable domain reads KAGVTQTPRYLIKTRGQQVTLSCSPISGHRSVSWYQQTPGQGLQFLFEYFSETQRNKGNFPGRFSGRQFSNSRSEMNVSTLELGDSALYLCASRGGPWELFFGEGSRLTVL.

Ten or more counts support this clonotype. This rearrangement joins TRBV6-5 to TRBJ2-5, with D tentatively TRBD1 or TRBD2 (5 bases each). Germline V gives CDR1 MNHEY, CDR2 SVGAGI. Trimming removed 2 bases from V and 0 bases from J, with 16 bases in between. This CDR3 comprises 17 residues. The CDR3 loop is CASSYLGRDLYQETQYF. The DNA for the CDR3 is TGTGCCAGCAGTTACCTCGGACGGGACCTGTACCAAGAGACCCAGTACTTC.

The chain links TRBV7-9 to TRBJ2-3; weak D call: TRBD1 (5 bases). CDR1 is SEHNR and CDR2 is FQNEAQ in the germline V gene (reference sequence). The germline V and J ends were trimmed by 6 bases and 3 bases, with 13 bases remaining between them. The CDR3 runs to 14 residues. The DNA for the CDR3 is TGTGCCAGCAGTTCAGAACAGGCGACAGATACGCAGTATTTT. Translated: CASSSEQATDTQYF. Complete variable domain (other parts from reference TRBV7-9 and TRBJ2-3): DTGVSQNPRHKITKRGQNVTFRCDPISEHNRLYWYRQTLGQGPEFLTYFQNEAQLEKSRLLSDRFSAERPKGSFSTLEIQRTEQGDSAMYLCASSSEQATDTQYFGPGTRLTVL.

This clonotype was counted a few times. V and J are TRBV4-3 and TRBJ2-7; 10 nucleotides align to TRBD2. The CDR3 extends over 16 amino acids. Looked up from germline, CDR1 is LGHNA and CDR2 is YSLEER. V was clipped by 1 base and J by 6 bases; unmatched bases: 9. Written as DNA, the CDR3 is TGCGCCAGCAGCCAAGTGAGGGCTAGCGGGAGAGGCGAGCAGTACTTC. Translating it yields CASSQVRASGRGEQYF.

The chain joins TRBV7-6 to TRBJ2-3; D is possibly TRBD1 or TRBD2 (5 bases each). The CDR3 extends over 15 amino acids. V lost 2 bases and J 1 base, leaving 10 bases between the germline ends. Looked up from germline, CDR1 is SGHVS and CDR2 is FNYEAQ. The CDR3 region is CASSLLVGGTDTQYF. CDR3 sequence (DNA): TGTGCCAGCAGCTTACTAGTGGGGGGCACAGATACGCAGTATTTT.

This clonotype was counted a few times. V gene TRBV21-1 combines with J gene TRBJ2-1; the listed D gene, TRBD2, was not tested against the DNA. TRBV21-1 is designated a pseudogene. This CDR3 region has 16 residues. The CDR3 here is CASSNMILAGYNEQFF. The DNA for the CDR3 is TGTGCCAGCAGCAATATGATACTAGCGGGGTACAATGAGCAGTTCTTC.

This clonotype was seen ten or more times. The genes are TRBV29-1 and TRBJ2-1, with D uncertain. V was trimmed by 0 bases and J by 2 bases, leaving 14 bases between them. This CDR3 contains 16 residues. CDR1 and CDR2 (germline): SQVTM, ANQGSEA. CDR3 amino acids: CSVEDINYPTYNEQFF. DNA for the CDR3: TGCAGCGTTGAAGATATAAACTACCCCACCTACAATGAGCAGTTCTTC.

This clonotype was picked up a small number of times. The J gene is TRBJ1-4, the V gene TRBV4-1, with 9 positions matching TRBD1. J lost 8 bases, V lost 0 bases, and 4 bases had no gene match. The CDR3 is 15 amino acids. Germline V gene sequence: CDR1 MGHRA, CDR2 YSYEKL. In DNA, the CDR3 is TGCGCCAGCAGCCAAGATTTGGGACAGGGCGAAAAACTGTTTTTT. As protein: CASSQDLGQGEKLFF.

This clonotype occurred many times. This chain links TRBV29-1 with TRBJ2-1; 11 positions match TRBD2. Germline V lookup: CDR1 SQVTM, CDR2 ANQGSEA. Unmatched junction bases numbered 1, after V lost 4 bases and J lost 5 bases. This CDR3 is 13 amino acids long. Here the CDR3 reads CSVGLAGNNEQFF. The CDR3 region has the DNA TGCAGCGTTGGACTAGCGGGAAACAATGAGCAGTTCTTC.

There are many counts of this clonotype. J is TRBJ2-5 and V is TRBV12-3 or TRBV12-4; TRBD2 is a possible D gene (6 bases). With 4 bases removed from V and 5 bases from J, the gap between germline ends came to 14 bases. The CDR3 has 14 residues. CDR3 nucleotide sequence: TGTGCCAGCAGTTCCCCGCTAGCGCGGGAGACCCAGTACTTC. It codes for CASSSPLARETQYF.